Below, 21 T cell receptor beta chains from the same sample are listed, as sequenced in a study of T cell repertoires in cytomegalovirus infection. TCRdb called the reads again in MiXCR, with one record for every CDR3 protein. The table shows more than 90,000 distinct CDR3 sequences, with 10% occurring only once. No antigen is known for these receptors. Input material: PBMCs, sequenced either directly or after in vitro stimulation (not recorded which). The receptors stem from a human donor in good health (CMV status not recorded). Some clones in this sample may be carry-over from other donors' samples.

This clonotype has just a few counts. The chain links TRBV19 to TRBJ2-1; D may be TRBD2 (5 bases). Between the trimmed V and J ends, which lost 4 bases and 0 bases, there was a span of 7 bases. Germline V gene lookup returns CDR1 LNHDA and CDR2 SQIVND (reference sequence). There are 14 residues in the CDR3. The CDR3: CASSKGSSYNEQFF. The CDR3 DNA is TGTGCCAGTAGTAAAGGGAGCTCCTACAATGAGCAGTTCTTC.

This clonotype was picked up many times. CDR3 residues: CASSADRGTEAFF. CDR3 sequence (DNA): TGCGCCAGCAGTGCGGACAGGGGCACTGAAGCTTTCTTT. J is TRBJ1-1 and V is TRBV10-2, with TRBD1 identical over 9 bases. With V trimmed by 4 bases and J by 4 bases, 1 base remained unmatched. Germline V gene data show CDR1 as WSHSY and CDR2 as SAAADI. This CDR3 comprises 13 residues.

The rearrangement links TRBV7-2 to TRBJ2-1; 13 bases agree with TRBD2. Germline CDR1 SGHTA, CDR2 FQGNSA. The V gene end was trimmed by 4 bases and the J gene end by 10 bases; junction bases not matched to a gene: 4. The CDR3 extends over 14 amino acids. In DNA form, the CDR3 reads TGTGCCAGCAGCTCGGGACTAGCGGGAACCGAGCAGTTCTTC. Its translation is CASSSGLAGTEQFF.

This chain connects TRBV29-1 to TRBJ2-4, with D uncertain. Deletions cut 7 bases from V and 0 bases from J, with 13 bases between. In germline, CDR1 is SQVTM, CDR2 ANQGSEA. CDR3 length: 14 amino acids. The CDR3 coding sequence is TGCAGCGGCTCAGGATGGGGAGCCAAAAACATTCAGTACTTC. Protein product: CSGSGWGAKNIQYF.

This clonotype was seen only a few times. This rearrangement joins TRBV18 to TRBJ1-1; maybe TRBD1 (5 bases). V was shortened by 6 bases and J by 8 bases, with 13 bases between the two germline ends. This CDR3 region has 12 residues. CDR1 and CDR2 from the germline V gene are KGHSH and LQKENI. As DNA, the CDR3 is TGTGCCAGCTCCCCCGACAGATCCGAAGCTTTCTTT. It specifies CASSPDRSEAFF.

This clonotype appeared once. This chain joins TRBV4-1 and TRBJ2-7; a weak D match, TRBD2 (6 bases). Trimming took 1 base from V and 4 from J, leaving 14 bases between them. This CDR3 region has 15 residues. The germline V gene encodes CDR1 MGHRA and CDR2 YSYEKL. This CDR3 is CASSQGEAGYYEQYV. As DNA, the CDR3 is TGCGCCAGCAGCCAAGGGGAGGCAGGGTATTACGAGCAGTACGTC.

This clonotype was detected only once. The V gene is TRBV20-1, the J gene TRBJ1-1; the match to TRBD1 covers 7 bases. The ends lost 6 bases at V and 8 bases at J; junction bases unmatched: 3. The V gene's germline CDR1 is DFQATT and CDR2 SNEGSKA (reference sequence). The length of the CDR3 is 10 residues. Here the CDR3 DNA reads TGCAGTGCACGGACAGGAGAAGCTTTCTTT. Encoded protein: CSARTGEAFF.

This clonotype was counted ten times or more. This chain uses TRBV14 with TRBJ2-6; D tentatively fits TRBD1 or TRBD2 (5 bases each). V was cut by 1 base and J by 0 bases, with 10 bases left in between. Germline lookup yields CDR1 SGHDN and CDR2 FVKESK. The CDR3 covers 17 residues. Here the CDR3 DNA reads TGTGCCAGCAGCCAAGTGGCCGGGGCCTCTGGGGCCAACGTCCTGACTTTC. It codes for CASSQVAGASGANVLTF.

As for this clonotype: A much larger clone lies a single base off, so this may be a read error. The chain links TRBV7-4 to TRBJ2-6; D is perhaps TRBD1 or TRBD2 (5 bases each). CDR3 length: 16 residues. The V gene's germline CDR1 is SGHVT and CDR2 SQSDAQ. The CDR3 sequence: CASSLSTRTGANDLTF. The CDR3 DNA reads as TGTGCCAGCAGCTTATCAACCCGAACCGGGGCCAACGACCTGACTTTC.

V and J are TRBV3-1 and TRBJ2-1; TRBD2 agrees at 8 bases. Germline values: CDR1 LGHDT, CDR2 YNNKEL (reference sequence). The CDR3 is 17 residues long. Trimming removed 1 base from V and 2 bases from J; junction bases left unmatched: 7. CDR3 loop: CASSQGESGGPYNEQFF. CDR3 DNA sequence: TGTGCCAGCAGCCAAGGTGAATCGGGAGGGCCCTACAATGAGCAGTTCTTC.

This clonotype has a count of ten or more. The chain has TRBV10-3 and TRBJ1-2; 7 bases map to TRBD1. Losses at the gene ends were 4 bases for V and 2 bases for J; bases not matched to a gene: 4. CDR3 size: 14 residues. Looked up from germline, CDR1 is ENHRY and CDR2 is SYGVKD. For the CDR3, the DNA is TGTGCCATCAGTGCAGGGGGGACCAACTATGGCTACACCTTC. Translation: CAISAGGTNYGYTF.

This clonotype has at least ten counts. This chain links TRBV7-9 with TRBJ1-2; no definite D call. The CDR3 is 11 amino acids. V was pared by 11 bases and J by 4 bases, with 11 bases between. Germline V lookup: CDR1 SEHNR, CDR2 FQNEAQ (reference sequence). The CDR3, as DNA: TGTGCCTCGGGCGACGGCTATGGCTACACCTTC. Residues: CASGDGYGYTF.

This clonotype has ten or more counts. The chain recombines TRBV12-3 or TRBV12-4 with TRBJ2-2; no definite D call. CDR3 length: 14 amino acids. Trimming left V 6 bases short and J 3 bases short, with 11 bases between. CDR3 region: CASSTGPDTGELFF. The DNA for the CDR3 is TGTGCCAGCAGCACCGGGCCCGACACCGGGGAGCTGTTTTTT.

This clonotype was observed at least ten times. The gene calls are TRBV10-3 and TRBJ1-1, with 9 bases that match TRBD1. Looked up from germline, CDR1 is ENHRY and CDR2 is SYGVKD. This CDR3 is 14 amino acids long. J lost 1 base, V lost 6 bases, and 3 bases had no gene match. CDR3 residues: CAIRRTGENTEAFF. In DNA form, the CDR3 reads TGTGCCATCAGAAGGACAGGGGAGAACACTGAAGCTTTCTTT.

This clonotype occurred many times. The chain has TRBV10-3 and TRBJ1-1; TRBD1 might be the D (6 bases). This CDR3 comprises 17 residues. V lost 2 bases, J lost 1 base, and 17 bases lay in between. The germline CDR1 and CDR2 sequences are ENHRY and SYGVKD. The CDR3 sequence is CAISEGVLQGTNTEAFF. In nucleotides, the CDR3 is TGTGCCATCAGTGAGGGGGTCCTACAGGGTACGAACACTGAAGCTTTCTTT.

The sample holds many counts of this clonotype. The chain joins TRBV15 to TRBJ2-1; perhaps D is TRBD1 or TRBD2 (5 bases each). The CDR3 runs 14 residues. CDR1 and CDR2 from the germline V gene are LNHNV and YYDKDF (reference sequence). V was trimmed by 0 bases and J by 8 bases, leaving 11 bases between them. For the CDR3, the DNA is TGTGCCACCAGCAGAGATGCAATGGGGGATGAGCAGTTCTTC. The encoded protein is CATSRDAMGDEQFF. Full variable domain (missing parts from reference TRBV15 and TRBJ2-1): DAMVIQNPRYQVTQFGKPVTLSCSQTLNHNVMYWYQQKSSQAPKLLFHYYDKDFNNEADTPDNFQSRRPNTSFCFLDIRSPGLGDTAMYLCATSRDAMGDEQFFGPGTRLTVL.

This clonotype was picked up many times. The rearrangement uses TRBV7-2 and TRBJ1-4, with TRBD1 matching over 7 bases. This CDR3 has 17 residues. Germline-derived CDR1 and CDR2 are SGHTA and FQGNSA. J lost 7 bases, V lost 5 bases, and 16 bases had no gene match. The chain's CDR3 is CASSPKRGGTHGEKLFF. CDR3 bases: TGTGCCAGCAGCCCCAAGCGAGGGGGCACACATGGTGAAAAACTGTTTTTT.

In this sample, this clonotype turned up a few times. The rearrangement links TRBV6-2 or TRBV6-3 to TRBJ2-5; perhaps TRBD2 as D (5 bases). This CDR3 is built from 13 residues. The germline V gene encodes CDR1 MNHEY and CDR2 SVGEGT. The V and J ends lost 6 bases and 5 bases respectively, with 13 bases between them. CDR3 sequence: CASSPAGWETQYF. The DNA for the CDR3 is TGTGCCAGCAGCCCCGCGGGCTGGGAGACCCAGTACTTC.

This clonotype was detected many times. The gene calls are TRBV10-2 and TRBJ2-7; D possibly uses TRBD1 or TRBD2 (5 bases each). This CDR3 has 16 amino acids. Germline-derived CDR1 and CDR2 are WSHSY and SAAADI. V was cut by 5 bases and J by 6 bases, with 23 bases left in between. This chain's CDR3 is CASSLGTGTTAREQYF. DNA for the CDR3: TGCGCCAGCAGTCTAGGAACCGGGACCACGGCCCGCGAGCAGTACTTC.

This clonotype has at least ten counts. This chain links TRBV6-2 or TRBV6-3 with TRBJ2-6; a possible D gene is TRBD1 (5 bases). The CDR3 has 15 amino acids. Per the germline V gene, CDR1 is MNHEY and CDR2 is SVGEGT. Between the trimmed V and J ends, which lost 2 bases and 1 base, there was a span of 6 bases. The CDR3 here is CASSYAGSGANVLTF. The CDR3 DNA sequence: TGTGCCAGCAGTTACGCAGGGTCTGGGGCCAACGTCCTGACTTTC.

Many counts were recorded for this clonotype. The chain couples TRBV28 to TRBJ1-5, with 7 bases matching TRBD1. The J segment lost 4 bases and the V segment lost 3 bases, leaving 12 bases of the junction unmatched. The CDR3 contains 17 residues. Germline CDR1 MDHEN, CDR2 SYDVKM. The DNA for the CDR3 is TGTGCCAGCAGTTTCTTATTCACAGGGGATCAGAATCAGCCCCAGCATTTT. Its protein product is CASSFLFTGDQNQPQHF.